This T cell receptor (beta chain) was profiled in a study of shared clonotypes between healthy human individuals. General study findings and limits: Against clonotypes common to all four donors, non-shared ones had lower generation probabilities. Having only a few donors restricted how much genetic and exposure-history diversity was captured.

About this clone itself: Antigen specificity is unknown.

Some clones are missing from TCRdb's copy, which holds only in-frame ones; the method was immunoSEQ multiplex PCR. The sample yields hundreds of thousands of clones, over 65% seen once. CD4+ cell separation produced CD45RA+ naive and CD45RA-negative memory subsets. The V and J ends lost 2 bases and 6 bases respectively, with 14 bases between them. The CDR3 is 15 amino acids. Germline assignment: CDR1 ENHRY and CDR2 SYGVKD. The source material was memory CD4+ T cells sorted from blood. The subset: CD45RA-negative fraction. This sequence was found in a woman in her 30s in good health. The rearrangement links TRBV10-3 to TRBJ1-5, with a tentative D call TRBD1 (5 bases). The CDR3 is CAISEQLGGTQPQHF. Written as DNA, the CDR3 is TGTGCCATCAGTGAGCAACTCGGGGGGACTCAGCCCCAGCATTTT.